Listed here are 30 T cell receptor beta chains from one sample, sequenced in a study of blood T cell repertoires in COVID-19. Produced via immunoSEQ multiplex PCR; TCRdb's table is partial and in-frame only. The sample contains approximately 76,000 clones, over 75% of which appear only once. The sample consisted of peripheral blood. These receptors all come from a human donor in a cohort sampled during active COVID-19.

The gene calls are TRBV5-5 and TRBJ1-1; tentative D call: TRBD1 (6 bases). Germline lookup yields CDR1 SGHKS and CDR2 YYEKEE (reference sequence). CDR3 length: 14 amino acids. The V end was cut by 2 bases, the J end by 4 bases, with 12 bases between. CDR3 nucleotide sequence: TGTGCCAGCAGCTTAGAGGGGGAGAGCACTGAAGCTTTCTTT. Translation gives CASSLEGESTEAFF.

The chain uses TRBV6-2 or TRBV6-3 and TRBJ2-5, with 8 bases fitting TRBD1. The CDR3 totals 15 residues. Germline V gene sequence: CDR1 MNHEY, CDR2 SVGEGT. V trimming: 6 bases; J trimming: 9 bases; junction bases outside the gene matches: 15. The CDR3 nucleotides read TGTGCCAGCAGCGCCGGGCCGACAGGGGTGGAAGCCCAGTACTTC. It is translated as CASSAGPTGVEAQYF.

In this sample, this clone turned up once. This sequence joins TRBV5-4 and TRBJ2-7; the match to TRBD1 covers 8 bases. Germline loops: CDR1 SGHNT, CDR2 YYREEE (reference sequence). The J segment lost 5 bases and the V segment lost 4 bases, leaving 17 bases of the junction unmatched. The CDR3 has 17 residues. The chain's CDR3 is CASSLDRAVARFDEQYF. The CDR3 DNA reads as TGTGCCAGCAGCCTGGACAGGGCGGTGGCGAGGTTCGACGAGCAGTACTTC.

This chain joins TRBV6-2 or TRBV6-3 and TRBJ2-1; 9 nucleotides match TRBD1. Per germline, CDR1 MNHEY and CDR2 SVGEGT. The CDR3 runs to 16 residues. The V gene end was trimmed by 1 base and the J gene end by 4 bases; junction bases not matched to a gene: 5. CDR3: CASSYFDRGIYNEQFF. The CDR3 DNA follows: TGTGCCAGCAGTTACTTTGACAGGGGGATTTACAATGAGCAGTTCTTC.

This rearrangement joins TRBV5-6 to TRBJ2-7, with 13 bases identical to TRBD2. The CDR3 is 14 amino acids. Germline values: CDR1 SGHDT, CDR2 YYEEEE. The V gene end was trimmed by 5 bases and the J gene end by 8 bases; junction bases not matched to a gene: 7. CDR3 in DNA: TGTGCCAGCAGTTTGACTAGCGGGAGGCTACAGCAGTACTTC. Protein product: CASSLTSGRLQQYF.

The chain couples TRBV18 to TRBJ2-1; TRBD1 aligns across 11 bases. The V gene end was trimmed by 3 bases and the J gene end by 6 bases; junction bases not matched to a gene: 4. CDR1 and CDR2 from the germline V gene are KGHSH and LQKENI. The length of the CDR3 is 15 residues. The CDR3 DNA is TGTGCCAGCTCACCTGGACAGGGGGCGTCCAATGAGCAGTTCTTC. This encodes CASSPGQGASNEQFF.

The V and J genes are TRBV11-2 and TRBJ2-7, with D unresolved. Trimming left V 3 bases short and J 1 base short, with 7 bases between. This CDR3 is 13 amino acids long. Per the germline V gene, CDR1 is SGHAT and CDR2 is FQNNGV. The CDR3 is CASSFSGSYEQYF. The CDR3 DNA is TGTGCCAGCAGCTTTTCAGGTTCCTACGAGCAGTACTTC.

Turning to this clone: At one end, the junction sequence differs from germline, possibly due to a read error. V is TRBV5-8 and J is TRBJ1-1; D may be TRBD1 (6 bases). Germline loops: CDR1 SGHTS, CDR2 YDEGEE. CDR3 length equals 16 residues. In nucleotides, the CDR3 is TGTGCCAGCAGCTCCTCGAAGGGGACAAAGAACGCTGAAGCTTTCTTT. Encoded protein: CASSSSKGTKNAEAFF.

This rearrangement joins TRBV24-1 to TRBJ2-7; possible D gene TRBD1, 6 bases. This CDR3 is 12 amino acids long. The ends were cut back, 3 bases at V and 6 bases at J, with 8 bases in the middle. Germline CDR1 KGHDR, CDR2 SFDVKD. CDR3 amino acids: CATSDNRAEQYF. In nucleotides, the CDR3 is TGTGCCACCAGTGATAACAGGGCCGAGCAGTACTTC.

This clone was recorded only once. This chain connects TRBV7-2 to TRBJ2-1; TRBD2 might be the D (5 bases). V gave up 1 base and J gave up 4 bases, with 17 bases separating them. The CDR3 runs to 17 residues. Germline V gives CDR1 SGHTA, CDR2 FQGNSA. The DNA for the CDR3 is TGTGCCAGCAGCTTAGGTATAGACTACACCAGATACAATGAGCAGTTCTTC. This gives the protein CASSLGIDYTRYNEQFF. The full variable domain, with the rest looked up from reference TRBV7-2 and TRBJ2-1, is GAGVSQSPSNKVTEKGKDVELRCDPISGHTALYWYRQSLGQGLEFLIYFQGNSAPDKSGLPSDRFSAERTGGSVSTLTIQRTQQEDSAVYLCASSLGIDYTRYNEQFFGPGTRLTVL.

This rearrangement joins TRBV29-1 to TRBJ1-1; 8 bases are a match to TRBD1. V lost 7 bases to trimming and J lost 5 bases; unmatched junction nucleotides: 9. Germline CDR1 SQVTM, CDR2 ANQGSEA. This CDR3 is 13 amino acids long. CDR3 bases: TGCAGCGGAGCGACAGGGGTATTGACTGAAGCTTTCTTT. It codes for CSGATGVLTEAFF.

The table lists this clone with a count of one. The V call is TRBV10-3, the J call TRBJ2-2; D not resolved. The CDR3 sequence is 14 residues long. V lost 10 bases to trimming and J lost 2 bases, with 14 bases between them. In germline, CDR1 is ENHRY, CDR2 SYGVKD. DNA of the CDR3: TGTGCCACGAGACTCGGCCCAAACACCGGGGAGCTGTTTTTT. Protein sequence: CATRLGPNTGELFF.

The rearrangement joins TRBV18 to TRBJ1-4; D not certain. Trimming removed 5 bases at V and 0 bases at J, with 7 bases between. CDR1 KGHSH and CDR2 LQKENI come from the germline V gene. The CDR3 totals 14 residues. The CDR3 reads CASSGPSTNEKLFF. The CDR3 nucleotides read TGTGCCAGCTCAGGGCCCTCAACTAATGAAAAACTGTTTTTT. Full variable domain (outside the CDR3, taken from reference TRBV18 and TRBJ1-4): NAGVMQNPRHLVRRRGQEARLRCSPMKGHSHVYWYRQLPEEGLKFMVYLQKENIIDESGMPKERFSAEFPKEGPSILRIQQVVRGDSAAYFCASSGPSTNEKLFFGSGTQLSVL.

CDR3 coding DNA: TGTGCCAGCAGCTTAGGGCTAGCGGGAGAGAAGAGAGCCAAAAACATTCAGTACTTC. It translates to CASSLGLAGEKRAKNIQYF. The chain combines TRBV7-8 with TRBJ2-4, with TRBD2 matching 10 bases. Trimming took 1 base from V and 0 from J; bases not matched to a gene: 9. This CDR3 has 19 residues. The germline gives CDR1 SGHVS, CDR2 FQNEAQ.

This clone was observed a handful of times. V and J are TRBV6-5 and TRBJ2-4; D is perhaps TRBD2 (6 bases). The CDR3 extends over 15 amino acids. V was shortened by 5 bases and J by 1 base, with 12 bases between the two germline ends. Looked up from germline, CDR1 is MNHEY and CDR2 is SVGAGI. CDR3 in amino acids: CASSPDRGAKNIQYF. The CDR3 DNA follows: TGTGCCAGCAGTCCAGACCGGGGGGCCAAAAACATTCAGTACTTC.

The table lists this clone with a few counts. The genes are TRBV4-2 and TRBJ2-1; 10 bases line up with TRBD2. J lost 7 bases, V lost 3 bases, and 6 bases had no gene match. Germline V gives CDR1 LGHNA, CDR2 YNFKEQ. The CDR3 contains 15 residues. CDR3 protein: CASSHATSGLNEQFF. CDR3 DNA sequence: TGTGCCAGCAGCCACGCGACTAGCGGGTTAAATGAGCAGTTCTTC.

The chain employs TRBV4-2 and TRBJ2-1; 7 bases line up with TRBD2. The CDR3 consists of 17 residues. The V gene's germline CDR1 is LGHNA and CDR2 YNFKEQ. V dropped 0 bases and J dropped 0; count of bases not matched to a gene: 5. The CDR3 protein is CASSQEGAGVSYNEQFF. The CDR3 coding sequence is TGTGCCAGCAGCCAAGAAGGGGCGGGGGTCTCCTACAATGAGCAGTTCTTC.

The chain links TRBV3-1 (or the pseudogene TRBV3-2) to TRBJ2-5; 8 nucleotides agree with TRBD2. This CDR3 has 15 residues. Germline CDR1 is LGHDT and CDR2 is YNNKEL (reference sequence). V gave up 0 bases and J gave up 3 bases; unmatched junction bases: 3. The CDR3 bases are TGTGCCAGCAGCCAAGACGGAGCGGGAGAAGAGACCCAGTACTTC. Amino acids: CASSQDGAGEETQYF.

The V call is TRBV5-6, the J call TRBJ1-1, with D perhaps TRBD1 (6 bases). The V gene lost 1 base and the J gene lost 0 bases, with 16 bases spanning the gap. The germline CDR1 and CDR2 sequences are SGHDT and YYEEEE. This CDR3 region has 17 residues. This chain's CDR3 is CASSLRRTGTLNTEAFF. DNA for the CDR3: TGTGCCAGCAGCTTGCGCCGTACCGGGACATTGAACACTGAAGCTTTCTTT.

The CDR3 bases are TGTGCCAGCAGTTTTGAGGCGTCGGTCGAGCAGTACTTC. Amino acids: CASSFEASVEQYF. This chain links TRBV2 with TRBJ2-7; D gene uncertain. In germline, CDR1 is SNHLY, CDR2 FYNNEI. V lost 5 bases and J lost 6, with 14 bases in between. The CDR3 has 13 amino acids.

The rearrangement uses TRBV5-5 and TRBJ2-7; D remains unclear. V was clipped by 0 bases and J by 3 bases, with 10 bases between them. This CDR3 has 14 residues. The V gene's germline CDR1 is SGHKS and CDR2 YYEKEE (reference sequence). This CDR3 reads CASSLGLGLYEQYF. CDR3 nucleotides: TGTGCCAGCAGCTTGGGGCTAGGCCTCTACGAGCAGTACTTC.

In the case of this clone: In the same sample, other DNA sequences code for this CDR3. The DNA for the CDR3 is TGTGCCTCCGGGGGGGAAACCTACGAGCAGTACTTC. It yields the protein CASGGETYEQYF. V is TRBV12-5 and J is TRBJ2-7; 8 bases are a match to TRBD2. In germline, CDR1 is LGHNT, CDR2 FRNRAP. The CDR3 is 12 residues long.

The chain joins TRBV2 to TRBJ1-2; no clear D gene. Germline V gene data show CDR1 as SNHLY and CDR2 as FYNNEI. V lost 6 bases to trimming and J lost 3 bases, with 11 bases between them. The CDR3 has 13 residues. The DNA of the CDR3 is TGTGCCAGCAGCCAAAACCTAGACTATGGCTACACCTTC. Its translation is CASSQNLDYGYTF.

The V call is TRBV4-1, the J call TRBJ2-5, with a possible D match to TRBD2 (6 bases). Looked up from germline, CDR1 is MGHRA and CDR2 is YSYEKL. CDR3 size: 17 residues. Deletions cut 0 bases from V and 5 bases from J, with 19 bases between. CDR3 nucleotide sequence: TGCGCCAGCAGCCAAGATCGTATTTCGGAGGGGATGGAGACCCAGTACTTC. It is translated as CASSQDRISEGMETQYF.

This clone has only a few counts. The DNA of the CDR3 is TGTGCCAGCAGCCGGAAGGGGGGGGCAAATGAAAAACTGTTTTTT. Protein sequence: CASSRKGGANEKLFF. The gene calls are TRBV4-2 and TRBJ1-4; D perhaps matches TRBD1 (6 bases). The CDR3 is made up of 15 amino acids. Trimming removed 4 bases from V and 5 bases from J, with 14 bases in between. Germline V gene data show CDR1 as LGHNA and CDR2 as YNFKEQ.

This chain connects TRBV6-4 to TRBJ2-3; D call uncertain. Germline values: CDR1 MRHNA, CDR2 SNTAGT. This CDR3 is 13 amino acids long. V gave up 5 bases and J gave up 4 bases, with 10 bases separating them. Here the CDR3 reads CASSLTAADTQYF. The CDR3, as DNA: TGTGCCAGCAGTTTAACCGCGGCAGATACGCAGTATTTT.

The chain is built from TRBV3-1 (or the pseudogene TRBV3-2) and TRBJ1-3; TRBD1 aligns across 7 bases. This CDR3 is 14 amino acids long. The germline CDR1 and CDR2 sequences are LGHDT and YNNKEL (reference sequence). The junction had 4 bases not matched to a gene; V was cut back by 8 bases and J by 0 bases. The CDR3 loop is CASSGTDSGNTIYF. For the CDR3, the DNA is TGTGCCAGCTCAGGGACAGACTCTGGAAACACCATATATTTT.

The rearrangement uses TRBV27 and TRBJ2-7, with TRBD1 matching 7 bases. The junction had 8 bases not matched to a gene; V was cut back by 6 bases and J by 0 bases. The CDR3 sequence is 15 residues long. Germline assignment: CDR1 MNHEY and CDR2 SMNVEV (reference sequence). The CDR3 DNA reads as TGTGCCAGCAGCACACAGGGGCCACGCTCCTACGAGCAGTACTTC. Its protein product is CASSTQGPRSYEQYF.

The chain links TRBV6-2 or TRBV6-3 to TRBJ1-2; 10 bases match TRBD1. J gave up 4 bases and V 2 bases, and 4 bases lay outside the gene matches. The CDR3 length is 15 residues. Germline CDR1 is MNHEY and CDR2 is SVGEGT. CDR3 in DNA: TGTGCCAGCAGTTACGCGGGACAGGGGTCCTATGGCTACACCTTC. This translates into CASSYAGQGSYGYTF.

The gene calls are TRBV5-1 and TRBJ2-5; 10 bases fit TRBD1. CDR3 length equals 16 residues. Germline trimming cut 4 bases from V and 2 bases from J; bases unmatched to any gene: 8. Germline assignment: CDR1 SGHRS and CDR2 YFSETQ. CDR3 nucleotide sequence: TGCGCCAGCAGCATGAGACCGGGACAGGGGCAAGAGACCCAGTACTTC. Translated: CASSMRPGQGQETQYF. Looking up the rest from reference TRBV5-1 and TRBJ2-5 gives the full variable domain: KAGVTQTPRYLIKTRGQQVTLSCSPISGHRSVSWYQQTPGQGLQFLFEYFSETQRNKGNFPGRFSGRQFSNSRSEMNVSTLELGDSALYLCASSMRPGQGQETQYFGPGTRLLVL.